This T cell receptor (beta chain) was captured by sequencing in a study of CXCR3-negative and CXCR3-positive naive CD8 T cells. Study-wide context: Collectively, the libraries yielded about 135 million TRB reads in total, at about 1.5 +/- 0.3 million per library.

Each CD8+ T cell subset was sorted in triplicate, around 300,000 cells each. TRB cDNA libraries were made by UMI-labeled 5' RACE. TCRdb re-called the 5' RACE reads and catalogs CDR3 proteins one per entry, DNA excluded. This repertoire comprises 75,000 to 100,000 distinct CDR3 sequences; its ten largest clones make up about 1.4%. CDR1 is SGHDT, CDR2 YYEEEE, per germline. The CDR3 length is 15 residues. The chain uses TRBV5-6 and TRBJ1-4. This sequence was found in a human donor in good health. Some clones in this sample may be carry-over from other donors' samples. The source material was naive CXCR3- CD8+ T cells from blood. As for subset: CD45RO-CCR7+CD27+CD95- naive CD8+ T cells lacking CXCR3 (TNR3-). This CDR3 is CASSTRQEWNEKLFF.